These 14 T cell receptor beta chains came from one sample sequenced in a study of blood T cell repertoires in COVID-19. TCRdb's table, derived via immunoSEQ multiplex PCR, lists solely in-frame clones and lacks some. Of about 250,000 clones listed, around four fifths are singletons. The source material was peripheral blood. The origin of the receptors is a woman aged 70-85 years with acute or convalescent COVID-19.

This clone was observed a handful of times. The chain employs TRBV11-3 and TRBJ2-2; 8 bases agree with TRBD1. The CDR3 is 16 amino acids. In germline, CDR1 is SGHNT, CDR2 YENEEA. J was trimmed by 1 base and V by 2 bases; bases with no gene match: 3. CDR3: CASSLMGTGNTGELFF. CDR3 sequence (DNA): TGTGCCAGCAGCTTAATGGGGACAGGGAACACCGGGGAGCTGTTTTTT.

The rearrangement links TRBV5-5 to TRBJ2-4, with 7 positions matching TRBD1. This CDR3 is 17 amino acids long. V lost 0 bases and J lost 2; bases outside the gene matches: 8. Germline V CDR1 and CDR2: SGHKS, YYEKEE (reference sequence). The CDR3 spells CASSLVTGTVTKNIQYF. For the CDR3, the DNA is TGTGCCAGCAGCTTGGTTACCGGGACAGTCACCAAAAACATTCAGTACTTC.

J is TRBJ1-2 and V is TRBV4-2; D not resolved. The ends were cut back, 8 bases at V and 5 bases at J, with 18 bases in the middle. The CDR3 covers 14 residues. The germline CDR1 and CDR2 sequences are LGHNA and YNFKEQ. CDR3 sequence: CASGTDTLAYGYTF. The CDR3 DNA reads TGTGCCAGCGGAACTGACACACTCGCTTATGGCTACACCTTC.

This clone is a singleton in its sample. Germline and junction disagree at one end, which may indicate a read error. The chain uses TRBV7-8 and TRBJ1-2; D is unresolved. The CDR3 has 12 amino acids. Looked up from germline, CDR1 is SGHVS and CDR2 is FQNEAQ. In nucleotides, the CDR3 is TGTGCCAGCAGCAACCGGTCGCCCGTCGGAGTCTTC. Its translation is CASSNRSPVGVF.

V is TRBV18 and J is TRBJ1-6; 7 bases line up with TRBD1. The CDR3 is made up of 14 amino acids. V gave up 5 bases and J gave up 6 bases; unmatched junction bases: 4. Germline V gene sequence: CDR1 KGHSH, CDR2 LQKENI. CDR3 sequence (DNA): TGTGCCAGCTCAGCGGGACAGATTAATTCACCCCTCCACTTT. This encodes CASSAGQINSPLHF.

The chain combines TRBV5-1 with TRBJ1-3; D is undetermined. The CDR3 runs to 15 residues. Between the trimmed V and J ends, which lost 0 bases and 0 bases, there was a span of 7 bases. The germline gives CDR1 SGHRS, CDR2 YFSETQ. The CDR3 loop is CASSLAFLSGNTIYF. The CDR3 nucleotides read TGCGCCAGCAGCTTGGCTTTTCTCTCTGGAAACACCATATATTTT.

V is TRBV13 and J is TRBJ1-2; a weak D match, TRBD1 (5 bases). CDR3 length: 15 residues. Germline values: CDR1 PRHDT, CDR2 FYEKMQ (reference sequence). V lost 2 bases to trimming and J lost 8 bases, with 18 bases between them. The CDR3 region is CASSLWGTTGDGYTF. The CDR3 bases are TGTGCCAGCAGCTTATGGGGTACAACAGGTGACGGCTACACCTTC. Full variable domain (remainder filled in from reference TRBV13 and TRBJ1-2): AAGVIQSPRHLIKEKRETATLKCYPIPRHDTVYWYQQGPGQDPQFLISFYEKMQSDKGSIPDRFSAQQFSDYHSELNMSSLELGDSALYFCASSLWGTTGDGYTFGSGTRLTVV.

The CDR3 loop reads CASSTTRQGLYNSPLHF. In DNA form, the CDR3 reads TGTGCCAGCAGTACCACCAGACAGGGTTTATATAATTCACCCCTCCACTTT. The V gene is TRBV25-1, the J gene TRBJ1-6, with TRBD1 matching over 7 bases. The CDR3 is 17 amino acids. Germline V gene data show CDR1 as MGHDK and CDR2 as SYGVNS. V trimming: 5 bases; J trimming: 4 bases; junction bases outside the gene matches: 11.

J is TRBJ1-2 and V is TRBV30, with 7 bases fitting TRBD1. The V segment lost 3 bases and the J segment 4 bases; nucleotides outside the gene matches: 2. The CDR3 contains 12 residues. In germline, CDR1 is GTSNPN, CDR2 SVGIG (reference sequence). The CDR3 nucleotides are TGTGCCTGGAGCCGGGACAGCTATGGCTACACCTTC. Translation gives CAWSRDSYGYTF.

The V gene is TRBV7-9, the J gene TRBJ1-1; perhaps TRBD1 as D (5 bases). Trimming cost V 2 bases and J 7 bases, with 11 bases left between them. CDR3 length: 13 amino acids. The germline gives CDR1 SEHNR, CDR2 FQNEAQ (reference sequence). The CDR3 is CASSLSTGGEAFF. In DNA form, the CDR3 reads TGTGCCAGCAGCTTATCTACCGGGGGTGAAGCTTTCTTT.

V usage is TRBV10-3 and J usage is TRBJ2-1; the match to TRBD2 covers 11 bases. The germline CDR1 and CDR2 sequences are ENHRY and SYGVKD. This CDR3 contains 16 residues. J was trimmed by 4 bases and V by 6 bases; bases with no gene match: 8. CDR3 nucleotides: TGTGCCATCAGGTACGGGACTAGCGGAGGTTACAATGAGCAGTTCTTC. Amino acids: CAIRYGTSGGYNEQFF.

This chain uses TRBV5-1 with TRBJ2-5; tentative D call: TRBD1 (5 bases). Trimming pared 0 bases from V and 2 bases from J, leaving 14 bases between. CDR1 is SGHRS, CDR2 YFSETQ, per germline. The CDR3 is 16 residues long. In DNA form, the CDR3 reads TGCGCCAGCAGCTTGGCCGCGATAGGGGCACAAGAGACCCAGTACTTC. This gives the protein CASSLAAIGAQETQYF.

The rearrangement uses TRBV15 and TRBJ1-3; 8 bases fit TRBD1. This CDR3 is built from 18 residues. The germline gives CDR1 LNHNV, CDR2 YYDKDF (reference sequence). J lost 0 bases, V lost 0 bases, and 7 bases had no gene match. Here the CDR3 reads CATSRDLQGQASGNTIYF. As DNA, the CDR3 is TGTGCCACCAGCAGAGATCTTCAGGGACAGGCCTCTGGAAACACCATATATTTT.

This clone was observed a few times. The rearrangement links TRBV7-9 to TRBJ1-1, with TRBD1 matching 8 bases. The CDR3 runs 13 residues. V shed 10 bases, J shed 4 bases, and the junction held 8 bases outside the gene matches. Germline assignment: CDR1 SEHNR and CDR2 FQNEAQ (reference sequence). The CDR3 bases are TGTGCCACCGAGGACAGGGAGGGCACTGAAGCTTTCTTT. The encoded protein is CATEDREGTEAFF.